The T cell receptor (beta chain) under discussion was sequenced for a study of CD8+CD57+ T cells in acquired aplastic anemia. For the study at large: Sorted CD4+ plus CD8+ cells gave DNA averaging around 3 ug.

Patients chosen for sequencing had CD8+CD57+ cells that had expanded, as shown by flow cytometry. The cohort consisted entirely of patients having severe acquired aplastic anemia. Prior therapy had not been administered to any patient at the time of blood sampling. This clonotype has a count of ten or more. Genomic DNA was employed as the template in profiling TCR beta VDJ and CDR3. TCRdb re-analysed the reads in MiXCR, keeping a single row per CDR3 protein. Here the sample spans about 190,000 distinct CDR3 sequences, less than 60% being singletons. The sample comprised sorted CD4+, CD8+, or CD8+CD57+ T cells (not recorded which) from PBMCs. This clonotype was sampled from a human donor with aplastic anemia.

CDR3 loop: CASSLSRTGKLFF. CDR3 nucleotide sequence: TGTGCCAGCAGCTTAAGTAGGACAGGAAAACTGTTTTTT. This chain links TRBV7-2 with TRBJ1-4; 7 nucleotides line up with TRBD1. The germline V gene encodes CDR1 SGHTA and CDR2 FQGNSA. The CDR3 extends over 13 amino acids. The V segment lost 2 bases and the J segment 10 bases; nucleotides outside the gene matches: 4. Looking up the rest from reference TRBV7-2 and TRBJ1-4 gives the full variable domain: GAGVSQSPSNKVTEKGKDVELRCDPISGHTALYWYRQSLGQGLEFLIYFQGNSAPDKSGLPSDRFSAERTGGSVSTLTIQRTQQEDSAVYLCASSLSRTGKLFFGSGTQLSVL.